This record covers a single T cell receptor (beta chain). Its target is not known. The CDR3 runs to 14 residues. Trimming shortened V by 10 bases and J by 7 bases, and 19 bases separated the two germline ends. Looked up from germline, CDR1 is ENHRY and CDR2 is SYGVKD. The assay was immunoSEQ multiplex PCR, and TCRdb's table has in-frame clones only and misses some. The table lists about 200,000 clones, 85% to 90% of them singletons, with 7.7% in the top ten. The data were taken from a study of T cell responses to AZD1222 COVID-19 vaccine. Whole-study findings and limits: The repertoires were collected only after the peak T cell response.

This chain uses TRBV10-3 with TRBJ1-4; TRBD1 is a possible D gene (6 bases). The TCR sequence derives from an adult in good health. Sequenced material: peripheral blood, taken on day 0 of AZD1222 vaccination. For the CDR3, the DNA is TGTGCCACCAAGGGGGGGGCGCTCGGTGAAAAACTGTTTTTT. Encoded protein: CATKGGALGEKLFF.